This T cell receptor (beta chain) appears in the sequencing data of a study of T cells after yellow fever vaccination. This clonotype was detected many times. One entry per CDR3 protein results from TCRdb running MiXCR on the 5' RACE reads. The sample has some 300,000 distinct CDR3 sequences; roughly 8.6% are singletons. The sample here was PBMCs, taken roughly seven weeks after the first yellow fever vaccination. The source of this sequence is a man aged 18 to 29 who received the YFV17D yellow fever vaccine.

CDR3 protein: CASSLAATYQETQYF. CDR3 DNA: TGTGCCAGCAGTTTGGCTGCGACGTACCAAGAGACCCAGTACTTC. The rearrangement joins TRBV6-5 to TRBJ2-5; D is unresolved. The V gene lost 4 bases and the J gene lost 0 bases, with 12 bases spanning the gap. This CDR3 is 15 amino acids long. Germline CDR1 and CDR2: MNHEY and SVGAGI.